These 12 T cell receptor beta chains were sequenced from one sample in a study of glioma-infiltrating T cells. Using RNA template, CDR3s of TCR alpha and beta were amplified with iRepertoire arm-PCR. TCRdb reprocessed the multiplex PCR reads with MiXCR, giving one entry per CDR3 protein. Found here are 150,000 to 200,000 distinct CDR3 sequences, around 30% of them singletons; the top ten hold 20% to 25%. The specimen sequenced was glioma tissue, nonneoplastic brain tissue, or PBMCs (not recorded which). The receptors were gathered from a human donor with low-grade glioma or glioblastoma, undergoing nonglioma brain surgery, or in good health (not recorded which).

Many counts were recorded for this clonotype. The rearrangement joins TRBV7-2 to TRBJ2-5, with D perhaps being TRBD1 or TRBD2 (6 bases each). The V and J ends lost 7 bases and 1 base respectively, with 16 bases between them. Germline values: CDR1 SGHTA, CDR2 FQGNSA. The CDR3 loop spans 15 amino acids. The CDR3 DNA reads as TGTGCCAGCACCCGTAGCGGAGGGGGCCAAGAGACCCAGTACTTC. The encoded protein is CASTRSGGGQETQYF.

There are many counts of this clonotype. Here the CDR3 DNA reads TGCAGTGCTAGAGATAGCGGGAGCACAGATACGCAGTATTTT. Its translation is CSARDSGSTDTQYF. The rearrangement joins TRBV20-1 to TRBJ2-3; TRBD2 agrees at 7 bases. Trimming removed 0 bases from V and 0 bases from J; junction bases left unmatched: 0. CDR3 length: 14 residues. The germline gives CDR1 DFQATT, CDR2 SNEGSKA (reference sequence).

This clonotype was counted many times. This chain links TRBV18 with TRBJ1-5; 10 bases align to TRBD1. The CDR3 spans 15 residues. J was trimmed by 6 bases and V by 3 bases; bases with no gene match: 5. Germline V gives CDR1 KGHSH, CDR2 LQKENI. The CDR3 coding sequence is TGTGCCAGCTCACCGGACAGGGGGAAGGGTCAGCCCCAGCATTTT. This codes for CASSPDRGKGQPQHF.

The table lists this clonotype with many counts. This chain joins TRBV7-8 and TRBJ1-2; no definite D call. Looked up from germline, CDR1 is SGHVS and CDR2 is FQNEAQ. This CDR3 has 15 residues. Trimming removed 1 base from V and 2 bases from J, with 11 bases in between. The CDR3 DNA reads TGTGCCAGCAGCTTAGACAGCTTACAAAACTATGGCTACACCTTC. It is translated as CASSLDSLQNYGYTF.

Turning to this clonotype: One base away lies a much larger clone, so this may be a sequencing read error. The chain employs TRBV18 and TRBJ2-7; D gene ambiguous. Germline V gene sequence: CDR1 KGHSH, CDR2 LQKENI. The V gene lost 3 bases and the J gene lost 3 bases, with 12 bases spanning the gap. The length of the CDR3 is 14 residues. In DNA form, the CDR3 reads TGTGCCAGCTCACCGGCGGCAGACTTCTACGAGCAGTACTTC. It yields the protein CASSPAADFYEQYF. The full variable domain, rest sourced from reference TRBV18 and TRBJ2-7, is NAGVMQNPRHLVRRRGQEARLRCSPMKGHSHVYWYRQLPEEGLKFMVYLQKENIIDESGMPKERFSAEFPKEGPSILRIQQVVRGDSAAYFCASSPAADFYEQYFGPGTRLTVT.

This clonotype was seen at least ten times. The chain carries TRBV20-1 and TRBJ2-3; D perhaps matches TRBD1 (5 bases). Germline V gene data show CDR1 as DFQATT and CDR2 as SNEGSKA (reference sequence). The length of the CDR3 is 15 residues. Here the CDR3 reads CSQKGIRGGTDTQYF. DNA of the CDR3: TGCAGCCAAAAGGGGATTAGGGGCGGCACAGATACGCAGTATTTT.

This clonotype showed up many times. The rearrangement uses TRBV27 and TRBJ1-2, with 8 nucleotides matching TRBD1. J was trimmed by 8 bases and V by 3 bases; bases with no gene match: 8. CDR3 length: 14 residues. Looked up from germline, CDR1 is MNHEY and CDR2 is SMNVEV (reference sequence). The CDR3 region has the DNA TGTGCCAGCAGTTTCAATACAGGGGGTGGCGGCTACACCTTC. Translation gives CASSFNTGGGGYTF.

The rearrangement joins TRBV28 to TRBJ2-1, with TRBD2 identical over 12 bases. CDR1 is MDHEN and CDR2 is SYDVKM in the germline V gene. J was trimmed by 4 bases and V by 2 bases; bases with no gene match: 6. CDR3 length: 17 residues. The CDR3 coding sequence is TGTGCCAGCAGTTTACTTCGACTAGCGGGAGCATACAATGAGCAGTTCTTC. It encodes CASSLLRLAGAYNEQFF.

This clonotype was seen just once. One end of the junction fails to match germline, which may point to a read error. The V and J genes are TRBV7-2 and TRBJ1-1; D is perhaps TRBD1 (5 bases). There are 15 residues in the CDR3. Germline CDR1 reads SGHTA; CDR2 reads FQGNSA. The CDR3 coding sequence is TGTGCCAGCAGCGCCATGGGACCGAGTCACACTGAACCTTTCTTT. Translation: CASSAMGPSHTEPFF.

The gene calls are TRBV7-2 and TRBJ2-2; 14 bases are a match to TRBD2. Germline CDR1 is SGHTA and CDR2 is FQGNSA. The CDR3 has 16 residues. V was clipped by 5 bases and J by 4 bases; unmatched bases: 3. CDR3 coding DNA: TGTGCCAGCAGCCGACTAGCGGGAGGGGTCACCGGGGAGCTGTTTTTT. Protein sequence: CASSRLAGGVTGELFF.

Worth noting for this clonotype: At one of its ends the junction is not consistent with the germline gene, which may arise from a read error. The rearrangement uses TRBV27 and TRBJ2-2, with D possibly matching TRBD2 (5 bases). Germline lookup yields CDR1 MNHEY and CDR2 SMNVEV (reference sequence). The CDR3 loop spans 15 amino acids. The CDR3 reads CASSSTWMNTGEQFF. DNA of the CDR3: TGTGCCAGCAGTTCAACATGGATGAACACCGGGGAGCAGTTTTTT.

The chain employs TRBV20-1 and TRBJ2-7; possibly TRBD2 for D (7 bases). From germline, CDR1 is DFQATT and CDR2 SNEGSKA (reference sequence). This CDR3 has 15 residues. V was shortened by 0 bases and J by 5 bases, with 17 bases between the two germline ends. Here the CDR3 DNA reads TGCAGTGCTAGAGATAGGGGGGGAGTCGTGAACGAGCAGTACTTC. It translates to CSARDRGGVVNEQYF.